This TCR beta chain was sequenced in a study of T cell clonotyping in hematopoietic cell transplantation. Some clones are missing from TCRdb's copy, which holds only in-frame ones; the method was immunoSEQ multiplex PCR. The sample yields tens of thousands of clones, approximately 95% seen once. Per germline, CDR1 MNHNS and CDR2 SASEGT. V lost 8 bases, J lost 8 bases, and 8 bases stayed unmatched. This CDR3 spans 12 amino acids. The time point is: recipient sample about 28 days before transplant, after cytoreduction. The sequence derives from a woman between 45 and 60 years old with acute myeloid leukemia. Some clones in this sample may be carry-over from other donors' samples. The V gene is TRBV6-1, the J gene TRBJ1-2; 7 bases fit TRBD1. This specimen consisted of peripheral blood mononuclear cells, obtained before stem cell transplant. The CDR3 spells CASQTGRRGYTF. CDR3 DNA: TGTGCCAGCCAGACAGGGCGTAGGGGCTACACCTTC.